This is a list of T cell receptor beta chains from one sample in a study of naive and memory T cell subsets. In TCRdb, the UMI-ligation and nested PCR reads were re-called with MiXCR into one record per CDR3 protein. The sample holds about 150,000 distinct CDR3 sequences, approximately 22% seen once. Sequencing was performed on naive CD4+ T cells from blood. The source of these receptors is a human donor in good health. The CDR3 runs from the conserved cysteine through the conserved F or W. D genes are given only for firm matches. Some rows have no size entry. The others give once, few or many, or a class for an expanded clone.

CDR3,DNA,D,V,size,J
CASSPRGMQQGEQYF,TGTGCCAGTAGTCCCCGGGGGATGCAACAGGGCGAGCAGTACTTC,.,TRBV19,.,TRBJ2-7
CASSSPAGSSIYEQYF,TGTGCCAGCAGTTCTCCGGCAGGGTCAAGTATCTACGAGCAGTACTTC,.,TRBV28,few,TRBJ2-7
CASSFALVGPQETQYF,TGTGCCAGCAGTTTCGCCCTAGTAGGACCCCAAGAGACCCAGTACTTC,.,TRBV28,.,TRBJ2-5
CASSQGLLAGGPGEQFF,TGTGCCAGCAGCCAGGGGCTCCTAGCGGGAGGGCCTGGTGAGCAGTTCTTC,TRBD2,TRBV11-2,.,TRBJ2-1
CASSTGVLREKLFF,TGTGCCAGCAGTACAGGAGTCCTGCGGGAAAAACTGTTTTTT,.,TRBV6-6,.,TRBJ1-4
CATSRGLAVTDTQYF,TGTGCCACCAGCAGAGGTCTAGCGGTCACAGATACGCAGTATTTT,TRBD2,TRBV15,.,TRBJ2-3
CSVSSGNTIYF,TGCAGCGTGAGTAGCGGAAACACCATATATTTT,.,TRBV29-1,few,TRBJ1-3
CASSSPKTSGSYNEQFF,TGTGCCAGCAGTTCCCCCAAGACTAGCGGGTCCTACAATGAGCAGTTCTTC,TRBD2,TRBV6-5,.,TRBJ2-1
CASSPLAYGYNEQFF,TGTGCCAGCAGCCCGCTAGCTTACGGCTACAATGAGCAGTTCTTC,.,TRBV3-1,once,TRBJ2-1
CASSLGLAGAGEQYF,TGTGCCAGCAGCTTAGGTCTAGCGGGAGCGGGGGAGCAGTACTTC,TRBD2,TRBV7-2,.,TRBJ2-7
CASGPGVTMFF,TGTGCTAGTGGTCCGGGGGTAACAATGTTCTTC,.,TRBV12-5,.,TRBJ2-1
CSVSGTEGPLHF,TGCAGCGTATCCGGGACAGAAGGACCCCTCCACTTT,TRBD1,TRBV29-1,many,TRBJ1-6
CASSDSYGGEPNEQFF,TGTGCCAGCAGTGACTCATACGGGGGCGAGCCCAATGAGCAGTTCTTC,.,TRBV6-4,.,TRBJ2-1
CASSLDLGGTYSGANVLTF,TGCGCCAGCAGCTTGGATCTTGGGGGCACCTATAGTGGGGCCAACGTCCTGACTTTC,.,TRBV5-1,many,TRBJ2-6
CSVSVAGGYTF,TGCAGCGTTTCGGTGGCAGGTGGCTACACCTTC,.,TRBV29-1,.,TRBJ1-2
CAASPRQTQETQYF,TGTGCCGCATCCCCGAGACAAACACAAGAGACCCAGTACTTC,.,TRBV3-1,few,TRBJ2-5
CSARDPAAPVRGQYF,TGCAGTGCTAGAGATCCGGCAGCCCCAGTGCGCGGGCAGTACTTC,.,TRBV20-1,few,TRBJ2-7
CASSLVSDTQYF,TGCGCCAGCAGCTTAGTTTCAGATACGCAGTATTTT,.,TRBV5-1,.,TRBJ2-3
CASTAPTNTGELFF,TGTGCCAGCACAGCGCCAACGAACACCGGGGAGCTGTTTTTT,.,TRBV28,.,TRBJ2-2
CASSFKRLAGREEQYF,TGTGCCAGCAGCTTCAAGAGACTAGCGGGCCGCGAAGAGCAGTACTTC,TRBD2,TRBV5-6,.,TRBJ2-7
CASSPRPRGSTDTQYF,TGTGCCAGCAGTCCCCGTCCCCGGGGTAGCACAGATACGCAGTATTTT,.,TRBV6-5,few,TRBJ2-3
CASSYSGKSYTF,TGTGCCAGCAGTTACTCCGGCAAGAGCTACACCTTC,.,TRBV6-5,.,TRBJ1-2
CSASVPGLDEQYF,TGCAGTGCGTCCGTGCCGGGACTAGACGAGCAGTACTTC,TRBD2,TRBV20-1,few,TRBJ2-7
CSASPTSGRGTQYF,TGCAGTGCTTCCCCTACTAGCGGGAGGGGGACCCAGTACTTC,TRBD2,TRBV20-1,few,TRBJ2-5
CASSATGGAVIDEQFF,TGTGCCAGTAGTGCGACAGGGGGCGCGGTTATCGATGAGCAGTTCTTC,TRBD1,TRBV19,few,TRBJ2-1
CATSRGFLGSSSYEQYF,TGTGCCACCAGCAGAGGATTCTTGGGTTCCAGCTCCTACGAGCAGTACTTC,.,TRBV15,.,TRBJ2-7
CASSGLALSGANVLTF,TGTGCCAGCTCGGGACTAGCGCTCTCTGGGGCCAACGTCCTGACTTTC,TRBD2,TRBV6-1,few,TRBJ2-6
CASRTGREGEQFF,TGTGCCAGCAGAACGGGACGGGAGGGTGAGCAGTTCTTC,TRBD2,TRBV28,few,TRBJ2-1
CASSSRTGSGDTQYF,TGTGCCAGCAGCTCAAGGACAGGATCCGGAGATACGCAGTATTTT,TRBD1,TRBV9,.,TRBJ2-3
CASSFVQAPRVEPGAFF,TGTGCCAGCAGTTTTGTACAGGCCCCCCGGGTCGAGCCTGGAGCTTTCTTT,.,TRBV12-3/TRBV12-4,.,TRBJ1-1
CASSQDLGSWGNLSPSGANVLTF,TGCGCCAGCAGCCAAGATTTGGGTTCCTGGGGGAACCTTTCTCCCTCTGGGGCCAACGTCCTGACTTTC,.,TRBV4-3,.,TRBJ2-6
CASSDQRTGTNTGELFF,TGTGCCAGCAGTGACCAACGGACAGGGACGAACACCGGGGAGCTGTTTTTT,TRBD1,TRBV2,few,TRBJ2-2
CASSLASSGAGWHF,TGTGCCAGCAGCTTGGCCTCCTCAGGAGCTGGATGGCACTTT,.,TRBV5-5,few,TRBJ1-6
CASSLDGTVKNIQYF,TGTGCCAGCAGCTTAGATGGGACAGTAAAAAACATTCAGTACTTC,TRBD1,TRBV7-9,few,TRBJ2-4
CASSNIGSYNSPLHF,TGTGCCAGCAGTAACATCGGGTCCTATAATTCACCCCTCCACTTT,.,TRBV27,.,TRBJ1-6
CASSFKFMRETTGELFF,TGTGCCAGCAGCTTCAAGTTTATGAGGGAGACTACCGGGGAGCTGTTTTTT,.,TRBV7-2,.,TRBJ2-2
CSARASGIYNEQFF,TGCAGTGCTAGAGCTAGCGGGATCTACAATGAGCAGTTCTTC,TRBD2,TRBV20-1,.,TRBJ2-1
CSATGRRTEAFF,TGCAGTGCTACAGGGAGGAGAACTGAAGCTTTCTTT,.,TRBV20-1,.,TRBJ1-1
CASSQRLAGGREDTQYF,TGTGCCAGCAGCCAAAGACTAGCGGGAGGGCGAGAAGATACGCAGTATTTT,TRBD2,TRBV9,few,TRBJ2-3
CASSLGRLAGLYEQYF,TGTGCCAGCAGCTTGGGTCGACTAGCGGGATTATACGAGCAGTACTTC,TRBD2,TRBV5-6,.,TRBJ2-7
CASSPGWRDEQYF,TGTGCCAGCAGTCCCGGGTGGCGCGACGAGCAGTACTTC,.,TRBV28,many,TRBJ2-7
CSAPPSLGYYEQYF,TGCAGTGCTCCGCCCAGTCTTGGGTACTACGAGCAGTACTTC,.,TRBV20-1,.,TRBJ2-7
CASSLSKTRNSNQPQHF,TGTGCCAGCAGTTTATCTAAGACGAGGAATAGCAATCAGCCCCAGCATTTT,.,TRBV27,few,TRBJ1-5
CSARRTGVYEQYF,TGCAGTGCTAGAAGGACAGGGGTCTACGAGCAGTACTTC,TRBD1,TRBV20-1,many,TRBJ2-7
CASSFSGTPKKSSYNEQFF,TGTGCCAGCAGTTTTTCCGGGACACCGAAAAAGAGCTCCTACAATGAGCAGTTCTTC,.,TRBV28,.,TRBJ2-1
CASSESKLGQGAYEQYF,TGCGCCAGCAGTGAGTCGAAATTAGGACAGGGGGCATACGAGCAGTACTTC,TRBD1,TRBV10-1,few,TRBJ2-7
CASSLGSGAGSYEQYF,TGTGCCAGCAGCTTGGGTAGCGGGGCTGGCTCCTACGAGCAGTACTTC,TRBD2,TRBV7-2,few,TRBJ2-7
CASSAGASNEQFF,TGTGCCAGCAGTGCGGGTGCTTCCAATGAGCAGTTCTTC,.,TRBV2,.,TRBJ2-1
CASNPGGGDTQYF,TGTGCCAGCAATCCCGGGGGCGGGGATACGCAGTATTTT,.,TRBV2,.,TRBJ2-3
CATSEGDTQYF,TGTGCCACCAGTGAGGGGGATACGCAGTATTTT,.,TRBV24-1,few,TRBJ2-3
CASSWTRLTNTQYF,TGTGCCAGCAGTTGGACTCGCCTCACGAATACGCAGTATTTT,.,TRBV6-2/TRBV6-3,.,TRBJ2-3
CASSPSNSAGAAFF,TGTGCCAGCAGCCCATCTAATTCCGCGGGAGCAGCTTTCTTT,.,TRBV9,.,TRBJ1-1
CASSSVRLAGAYNEQFF,TGTGCCAGCAGTTCCGTTCGACTAGCGGGAGCCTACAATGAGCAGTTCTTC,TRBD2,TRBV6-2/TRBV6-3,many,TRBJ2-1
CASSLSGASGYTDTQYF,TGTGCCAGCAGTTTATCCGGGGCTAGCGGGTACACAGATACGCAGTATTTT,TRBD2,TRBV28,.,TRBJ2-3
CASSEGTGVYNEQFF,TGTGCCAGCAGTGAAGGAACGGGAGTCTACAATGAGCAGTTCTTC,.,TRBV6-1,.,TRBJ2-1
CASSSGQGWQTQYF,TGTGCCAGTAGTTCTGGACAGGGGTGGCAGACCCAGTACTTC,TRBD1,TRBV19,many,TRBJ2-5